This TCR beta chain was obtained from a study of CD8+CD57+ T cells in acquired aplastic anemia. Study overall: Sorted CD4+ and CD8+ cells yielded DNA averaging around 3.5 ug.

CDR3 and TCR beta VDJ profiling relied on genomic DNA as the template. Using its own MiXCR run on the reads, TCRdb lists one record per CDR3 protein. The sample consists of some 410,000 distinct CDR3 sequences, around 72% of them appearing once. The V gene end was trimmed by 7 bases and the J gene end by 2 bases; junction bases not matched to a gene: 15. The CDR3 length is 17 residues. CDR1 is SGHNT and CDR2 is YYREEE in the germline V gene (reference sequence). The source material was sorted CD4+, CD8+, or CD8+CD57+ T cells (not recorded which) from PBMCs. This TCR was recovered from a human donor in good health, serving as a control. The V and J genes are TRBV5-4 and TRBJ1-3, with 7 bases identical to TRBD1. The CDR3 here is CASSVSRGRGAGNTIYF. The CDR3 nucleotides are TGTGCCAGCTCGGTTTCGAGGGGCAGGGGGGCTGGAAACACCATATATTTT.